The T cell receptor (beta chain) described here comes from a study of blood T cell repertoires in COVID-19 (dated by TCRdb to about 2020). Study-wide context: Samples from collaborators originated in the United States, Italy and Spain and spanned both the acute and convalescent phases of COVID-19. The prospective study material was composed of cDNA or gDNA derived from T cells, B-cell-depleted T cells, or PBMCs. Deeply sampled blood TCRbeta repertoires from subjects exposed to, actively infected with, or recovered from COVID-19 were included in the dataset. The repertoires were made available in a free public database intended to serve as a resource for research on the immune response to SARS-CoV-2. Samples were obtained from the ongoing ImmuneRACE study (first 160 participants) and from some 1,300 subjects provided by 6 global collaborators. The sample metadata nearly always contained a de-identified subject ID, COVID-19 status, age in years and sex. Where available, HLA class I and class II types were taken from metadata supplied by the sample provider and were not determined by assay-based typing. Results the study describes overall, beyond this receptor: Clinical and demographic metadata were provided uncurated, with the amount varying by source and participant.

TCRbeta CDR3 regions were amplified from genomic DNA using the immunoSEQ Assay, a bias-controlled multiplex PCR. The original methods were these. The number of nucleated cells in each sample was estimated from the amplification of reference gene primers within the assay. To quantify the absolute abundance of each unique TCRbeta CDR3 rearrangement, sequence reads were collapsed and filtered. Productive Simpson clonality was computed per sample as the square root of Simpson's diversity index over productive rearrangements. TCRdb obtained this table from immuneACCESS and retained in-frame rearrangements with V and J assigned. These tables miss some clones; where compared with another copy, unresolved V genes account for less than half of the shortfall, and the remainder is unexplained. The V and J calls and clone size are taken from that table; D and trimming were inferred from the DNA. A total of a few hundred thousand clones appear in this sample, approximately 90% of them only once. The ten largest account for 1.5% to 2% of the sample.

In Seattle, one collaborating source enrolled patients while the infection was active and tracked those patients longitudinally over the course of disease. The collaborating institutions used their own protocols to collect whole blood in K2EDTA tubes. For TCRbeta analysis, collaborators shipped samples as frozen whole blood, isolated PBMCs, or DNA extracted from either of those sample types. This clone was observed once. Its antigen is currently not known. Nothing much larger sits one base from this clone, and base qualities are not available. This TCR was recovered from a woman aged 25 to 39 with COVID-19, enrolled during active disease. The source material was peripheral blood.

Here is the DNA: TGTGCCAGCAGTTATTCCCCGGTGCCGCAAGAGACCCAGTACTTC. Its amino acids are CASSYSPVPQETQYF. The rearrangement combines TRBV6-5 with TRBJ2-5; the D gene remains uncertain. Trimming removed 3 bases from V and 2 bases from J, leaving 13 bases between the germline ends. The germline V gene specifies MNHEY as CDR1 and SVGAGI as CDR2. The CDR3, from cysteine to phenylalanine, totals 15 residues. Only the CDR3 portion is preserved as DNA: 45 bases, with reading frame beginning at the first base.